The entry that follows covers one T cell receptor (beta chain) sequence. Its antigen remains unknown. Clones were read by immunoSEQ multiplex PCR, and TCRdb kept only the in-frame ones, dropping some. The sample lists about 37,000 clones; about four fifths were seen once. This record comes from a study of vaccination effects on CD4 cells after COVID-19. Germline V CDR1 and CDR2: GTSNPN, SVGIG (reference sequence). This CDR3 spans 17 amino acids. Losses at the gene ends were 2 bases for V and 4 bases for J; bases not matched to a gene: 13. Researchers isolated CD4+ T cells once approximately 10 days of culture had elapsed. The study found no prior SARS-CoV-2 infection in the vaccine recipients, who tested negative for nucleocapsid antibodies.

This receptor was identified in a human donor who received a COVID-19 vaccine. The chain is built from TRBV30 and TRBJ1-5, with 8 bases that match TRBD1. The material was CD4+ T cells from PBMCs cultured without peptide, obtained before COVID-19 vaccination. The CDR3 DNA follows: TGTGCCTGGAGTCGTGGGGTGAGGACAGGGACTAATCAGCCCCAGCATTTT. It encodes CAWSRGVRTGTNQPQHF.